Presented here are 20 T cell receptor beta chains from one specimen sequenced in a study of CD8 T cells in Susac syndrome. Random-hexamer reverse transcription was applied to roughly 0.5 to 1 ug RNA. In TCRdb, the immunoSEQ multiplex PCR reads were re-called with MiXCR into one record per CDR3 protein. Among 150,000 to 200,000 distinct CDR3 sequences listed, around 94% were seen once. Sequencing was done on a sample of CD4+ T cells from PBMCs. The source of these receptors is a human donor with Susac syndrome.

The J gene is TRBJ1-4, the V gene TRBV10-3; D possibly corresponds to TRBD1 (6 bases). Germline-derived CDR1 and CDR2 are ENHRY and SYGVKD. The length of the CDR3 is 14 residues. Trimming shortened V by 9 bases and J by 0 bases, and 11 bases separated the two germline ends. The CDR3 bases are TGTGCCATATCCAGGGACACAACTAATGAAAAACTGTTTTTT. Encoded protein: CAISRDTTNEKLFF.

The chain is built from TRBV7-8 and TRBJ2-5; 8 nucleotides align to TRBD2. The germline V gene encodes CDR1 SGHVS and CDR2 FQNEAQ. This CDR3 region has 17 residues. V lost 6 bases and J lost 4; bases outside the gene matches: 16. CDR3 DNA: TGTGCCAGCAGAGTAAAAGGGTTAGCGGGGACCAGAGAGACCCAGTACTTC. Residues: CASRVKGLAGTRETQYF.

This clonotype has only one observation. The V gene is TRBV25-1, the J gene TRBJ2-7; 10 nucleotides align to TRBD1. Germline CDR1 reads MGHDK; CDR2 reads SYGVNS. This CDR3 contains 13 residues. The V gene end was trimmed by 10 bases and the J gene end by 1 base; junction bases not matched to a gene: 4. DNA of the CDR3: TGTGCCACCCGGGGACAGGGGTCCTACGAGCAGTACTTC. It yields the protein CATRGQGSYEQYF.

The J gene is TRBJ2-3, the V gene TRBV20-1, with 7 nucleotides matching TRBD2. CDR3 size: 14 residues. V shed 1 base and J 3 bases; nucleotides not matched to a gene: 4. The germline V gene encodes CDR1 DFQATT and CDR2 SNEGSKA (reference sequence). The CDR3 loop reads CSARAGGWTDTQYF. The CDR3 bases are TGCAGTGCTAGAGCGGGGGGATGGACAGATACGCAGTATTTT.

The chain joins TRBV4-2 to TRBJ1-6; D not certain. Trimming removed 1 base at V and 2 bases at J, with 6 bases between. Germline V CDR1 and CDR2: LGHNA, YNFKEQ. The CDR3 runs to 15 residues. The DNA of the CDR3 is TGTGCCAGCAGCCAAGGGGCGACCTATAATTCACCCCTCCACTTT. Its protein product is CASSQGATYNSPLHF.

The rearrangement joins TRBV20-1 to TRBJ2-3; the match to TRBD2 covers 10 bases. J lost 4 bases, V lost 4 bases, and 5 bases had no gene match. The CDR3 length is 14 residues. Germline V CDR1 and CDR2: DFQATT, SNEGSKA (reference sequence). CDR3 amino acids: CSANILAGADTQYF. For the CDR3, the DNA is TGCAGTGCTAACATCCTAGCGGGGGCAGATACGCAGTATTTT.

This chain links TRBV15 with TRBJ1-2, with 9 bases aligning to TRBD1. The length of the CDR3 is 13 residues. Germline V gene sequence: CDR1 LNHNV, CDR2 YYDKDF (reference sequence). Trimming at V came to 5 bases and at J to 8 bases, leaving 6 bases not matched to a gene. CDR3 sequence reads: CATSWGQGDGYTF. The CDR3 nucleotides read TGTGCCACCAGCTGGGGACAGGGAGACGGCTACACCTTC.

CDR3 sequence reads: CAWRRKMNTEAFF. The CDR3 DNA reads as TGTGCCTGGAGAAGGAAGATGAACACTGAAGCTTTCTTT. The chain has TRBV30 and TRBJ1-1; no clear D. The CDR3 covers 13 residues. V was shortened by 3 bases and J by 0 bases, with 8 bases between the two germline ends. Germline CDR1 GTSNPN, CDR2 SVGIG (reference sequence). The full variable domain, in which reference TRBV30 and TRBJ1-1 provide the parts outside the CDR3, is SQTIHQWPATLVQPVGSPLSLECTVEGTSNPNLYWYRQAAGRGLQLLFYSVGIGQISSEVPQNLSASRPQDRQFILSSKKLLLSDSGFYLCAWRRKMNTEAFFGQGTRLTVV.

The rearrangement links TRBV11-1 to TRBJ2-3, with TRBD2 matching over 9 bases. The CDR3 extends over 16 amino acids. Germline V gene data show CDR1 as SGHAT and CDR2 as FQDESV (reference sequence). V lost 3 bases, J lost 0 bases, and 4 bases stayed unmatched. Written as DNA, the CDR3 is TGTGCCAGCAGCTTTCTTAGCGGGAGAAGCACAGATACGCAGTATTTT. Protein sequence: CASSFLSGRSTDTQYF.

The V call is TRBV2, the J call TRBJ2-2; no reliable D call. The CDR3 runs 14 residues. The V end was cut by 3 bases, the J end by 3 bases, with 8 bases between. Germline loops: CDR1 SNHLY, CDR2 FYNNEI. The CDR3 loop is CASSDSDYTGELFF. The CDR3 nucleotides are TGTGCCAGCAGTGATTCCGACTACACCGGGGAGCTGTTTTTT. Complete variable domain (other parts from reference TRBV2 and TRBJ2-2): EPEVTQTPSHQVTQMGQEVILRCVPISNHLYFYWYRQILGQKVEFLVSFYNNEISEKSEIFDDQFSVERPDGSNFTLKIRSTKLEDSAMYFCASSDSDYTGELFFGEGSRLTVL.

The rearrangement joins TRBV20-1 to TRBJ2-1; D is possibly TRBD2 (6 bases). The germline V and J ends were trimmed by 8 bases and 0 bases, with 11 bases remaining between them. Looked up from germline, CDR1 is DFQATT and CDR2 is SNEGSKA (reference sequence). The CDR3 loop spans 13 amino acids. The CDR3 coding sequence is TGCAGTCCCTGGGGGGACTCCTACAATGAGCAGTTCTTC. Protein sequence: CSPWGDSYNEQFF.

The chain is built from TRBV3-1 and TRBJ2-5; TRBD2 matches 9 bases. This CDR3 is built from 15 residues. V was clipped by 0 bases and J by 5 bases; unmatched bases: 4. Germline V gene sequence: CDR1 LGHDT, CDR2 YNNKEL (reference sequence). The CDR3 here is CASSQDGLAGETQYF. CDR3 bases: TGTGCCAGCAGCCAAGACGGGCTAGCGGGGGAGACCCAGTACTTC.

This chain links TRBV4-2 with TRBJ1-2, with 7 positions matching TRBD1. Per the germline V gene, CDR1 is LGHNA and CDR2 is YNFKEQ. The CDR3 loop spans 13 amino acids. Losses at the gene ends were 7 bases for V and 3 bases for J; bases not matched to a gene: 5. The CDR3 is CASNPGGDYGYTF. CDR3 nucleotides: TGTGCCAGCAATCCAGGGGGGGACTATGGCTACACCTTC.

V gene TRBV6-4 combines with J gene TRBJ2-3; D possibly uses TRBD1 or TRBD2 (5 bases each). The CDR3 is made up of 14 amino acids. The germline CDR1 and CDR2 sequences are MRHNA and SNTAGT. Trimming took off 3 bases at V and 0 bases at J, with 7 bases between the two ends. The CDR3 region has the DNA TGTGCCAGCAGTGAGGGGGAGAGCACAGATACGCAGTATTTT. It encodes CASSEGESTDTQYF.

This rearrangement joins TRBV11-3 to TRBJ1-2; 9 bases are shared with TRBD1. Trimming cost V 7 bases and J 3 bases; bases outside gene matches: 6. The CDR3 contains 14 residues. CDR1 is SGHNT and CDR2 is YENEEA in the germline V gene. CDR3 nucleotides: TGTGCCAGCATGGTTACAGGGGGCGACTATGGCTACACCTTC. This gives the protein CASMVTGGDYGYTF.

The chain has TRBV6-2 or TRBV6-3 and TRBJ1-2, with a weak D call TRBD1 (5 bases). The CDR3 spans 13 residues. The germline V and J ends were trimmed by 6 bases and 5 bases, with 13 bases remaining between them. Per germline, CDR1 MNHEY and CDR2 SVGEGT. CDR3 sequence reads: CASRTGTGYGYTF. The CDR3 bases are TGTGCCAGCAGGACCGGGACGGGTTATGGCTACACCTTC.

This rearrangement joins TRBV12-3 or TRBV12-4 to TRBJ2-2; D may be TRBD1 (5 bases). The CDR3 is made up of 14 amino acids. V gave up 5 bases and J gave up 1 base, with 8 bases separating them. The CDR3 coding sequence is TGTGCCAGCAGTCTCCAGGGGAACACCGGGGAGCTGTTTTTT. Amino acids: CASSLQGNTGELFF.

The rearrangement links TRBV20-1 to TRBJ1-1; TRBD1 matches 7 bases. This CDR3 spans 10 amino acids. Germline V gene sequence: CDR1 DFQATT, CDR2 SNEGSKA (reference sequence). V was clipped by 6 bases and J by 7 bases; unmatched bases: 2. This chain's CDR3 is CSARDSEAFF. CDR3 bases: TGCAGTGCACGGGACAGTGAAGCTTTCTTT.

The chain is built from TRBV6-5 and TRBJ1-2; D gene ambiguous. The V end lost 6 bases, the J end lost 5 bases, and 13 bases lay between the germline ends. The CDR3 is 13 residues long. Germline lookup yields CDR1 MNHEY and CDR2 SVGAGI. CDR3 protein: CASSPDTEYGYTF. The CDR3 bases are TGTGCCAGCAGCCCTGACACTGAGTATGGCTACACCTTC.

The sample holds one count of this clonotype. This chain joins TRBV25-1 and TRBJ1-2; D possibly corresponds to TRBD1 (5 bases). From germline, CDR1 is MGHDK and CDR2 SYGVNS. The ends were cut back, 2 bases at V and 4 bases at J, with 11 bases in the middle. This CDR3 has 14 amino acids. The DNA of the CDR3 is TGTGCCAGCAGTGAAAGCGGGGCGGCCTATGGCTACACCTTC. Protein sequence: CASSESGAAYGYTF.